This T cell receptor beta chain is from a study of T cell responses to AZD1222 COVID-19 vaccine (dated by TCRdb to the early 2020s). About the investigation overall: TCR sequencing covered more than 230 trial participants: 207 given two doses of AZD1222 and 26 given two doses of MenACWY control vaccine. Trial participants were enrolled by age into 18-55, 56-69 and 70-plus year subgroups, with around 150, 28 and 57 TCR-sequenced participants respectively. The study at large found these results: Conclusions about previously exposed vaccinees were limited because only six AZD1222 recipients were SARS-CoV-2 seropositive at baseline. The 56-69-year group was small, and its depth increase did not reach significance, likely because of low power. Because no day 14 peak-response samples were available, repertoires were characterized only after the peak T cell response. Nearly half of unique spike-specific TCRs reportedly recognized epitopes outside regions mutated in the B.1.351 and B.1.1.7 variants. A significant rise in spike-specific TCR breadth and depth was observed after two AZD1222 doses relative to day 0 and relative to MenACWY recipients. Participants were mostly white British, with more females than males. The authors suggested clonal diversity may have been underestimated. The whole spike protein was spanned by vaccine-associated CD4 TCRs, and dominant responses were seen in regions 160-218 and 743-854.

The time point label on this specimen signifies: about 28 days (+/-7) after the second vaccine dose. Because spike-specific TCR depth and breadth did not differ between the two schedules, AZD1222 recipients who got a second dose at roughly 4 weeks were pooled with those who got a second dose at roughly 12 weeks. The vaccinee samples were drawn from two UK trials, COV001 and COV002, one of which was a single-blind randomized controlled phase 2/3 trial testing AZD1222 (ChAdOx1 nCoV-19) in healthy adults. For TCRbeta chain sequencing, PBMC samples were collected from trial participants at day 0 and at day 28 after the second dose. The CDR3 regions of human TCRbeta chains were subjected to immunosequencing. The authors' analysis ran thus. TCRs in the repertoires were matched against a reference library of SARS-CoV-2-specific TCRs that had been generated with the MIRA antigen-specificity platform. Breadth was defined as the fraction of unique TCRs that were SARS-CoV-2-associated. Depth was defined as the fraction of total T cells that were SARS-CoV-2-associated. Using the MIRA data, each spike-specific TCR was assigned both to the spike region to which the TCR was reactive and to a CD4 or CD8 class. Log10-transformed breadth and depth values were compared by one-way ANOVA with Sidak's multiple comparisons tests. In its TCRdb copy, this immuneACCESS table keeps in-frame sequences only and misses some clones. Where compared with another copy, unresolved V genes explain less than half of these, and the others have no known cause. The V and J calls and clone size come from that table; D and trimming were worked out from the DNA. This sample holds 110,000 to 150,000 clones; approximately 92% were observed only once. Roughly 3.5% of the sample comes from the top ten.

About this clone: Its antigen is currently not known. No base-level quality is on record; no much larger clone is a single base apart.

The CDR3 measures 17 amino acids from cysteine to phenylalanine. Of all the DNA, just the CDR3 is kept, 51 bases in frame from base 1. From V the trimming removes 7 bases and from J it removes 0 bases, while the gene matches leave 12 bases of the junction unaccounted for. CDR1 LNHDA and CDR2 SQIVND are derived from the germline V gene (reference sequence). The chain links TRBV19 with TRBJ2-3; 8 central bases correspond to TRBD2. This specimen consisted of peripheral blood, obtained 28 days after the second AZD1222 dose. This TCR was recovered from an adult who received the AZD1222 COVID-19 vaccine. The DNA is TGTGCCAGTATGGCTTCCGGGGCTAGCGGGAGCACAGATACGCAGTATTTT. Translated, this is CASMASGASGSTDTQYF.